A selection of T cell receptor beta chains follows, all from one sample in a study of post-analysis software for immune sequencing data. From the PCR reads, TCRdb called clonotypes with MiXCR, one entry per CDR3 protein. This sample has 700,000 to 900,000 distinct CDR3 sequences, with roughly 46% found just once. The sequencing sample was made of blood. Receptors were obtained from a girl under 18 with multiple sclerosis. Both conserved end residues are part of each CDR3. The D gene is left open where the match is weak. Size values are once, few and many counts, or a class for expanded clones, and some rows have none.

d_gene | j_gene | len | v_gene | abundance | CDR3aa | CDR3nt
- | TRBJ2-7 | 15 | TRBV6-5 | many | CASSYSGGSGYEQYF | TGTGCCAGCAGTTATTCCGGGGGCTCGGGATACGAGCAGTACTTC
TRBD1 | TRBJ1-2 | 16 | TRBV20-1 | - | CSADPAEGQGDYGYTF | TGCAGTGCCGATCCCGCTGAGGGACAGGGGGACTATGGCTACACCTTC
TRBD2 | TRBJ2-7 | 13 | TRBV12-3/TRBV12-4 | - | CASGLAGVEEQYF | TGTGCCAGTGGACTAGCGGGAGTAGAAGAGCAGTACTTC
TRBD1 | TRBJ2-5 | 12 | TRBV29-1 | - | CSGHRGEETQYF | TGCAGCGGTCACAGGGGGGAAGAGACCCAGTACTTC
- | TRBJ2-5 | 14 | TRBV12-3/TRBV12-4 | - | CASSFSPKRETQYF | TGTGCCAGCAGTTTTTCCCCTAAGAGGGAGACCCAGTACTTC
- | TRBJ2-3 | 14 | TRBV29-1 | once | CSHTPGVGTDTQYF | TGCAGCCATACTCCGGGGGTAGGCACAGATACGCAGTATTTT
- | TRBJ2-1 | 15 | TRBV12-3/TRBV12-4 | - | CASSFGTPSYNEQFF | TGTGCCAGCAGTTTTGGGACACCTTCCTACAATGAGCAGTTCTTC
- | TRBJ1-6 | 15 | TRBV5-1 | once | CASSLTPGSGSPLHF | TGCGCCAGCAGCTTGACTCCGGGGTCGGGTTCACCCCTCCACTTT
TRBD1 | TRBJ2-5 | 14 | TRBV6-6 | - | CASSYDRVVETQYF | TGTGCCAGCAGTTACGACAGGGTAGTGGAGACCCAGTACTTC
TRBD1 | TRBJ1-6 | 12 | TRBV20-1 | - | CSARTGADSLHF | TGCAGTGCTCGGACAGGGGCCGATTCCCTCCACTTT
- | TRBJ2-1 | 12 | TRBV10-3 | few | CAISESLGEQFF | TGTGCCATCAGTGAGTCACTAGGCGAGCAGTTCTTC
TRBD2 | TRBJ2-3 | 15 | TRBV20-1 | few | CSATTGLGNPDTQYF | TGCAGTGCTACCACGGGACTAGGTAACCCAGATACGCAGTATTTT
TRBD2 | TRBJ2-2 | 15 | TRBV6-5 | - | CASSYLGRGTGELFF | TGTGCCAGCAGTTACCTCGGGAGGGGCACCGGGGAGCTGTTTTTT
TRBD2 | TRBJ2-3 | 17 | TRBV12-3/TRBV12-4 | - | CASSILGLAVSTDTQYF | TGTGCCAGCAGTATACTGGGACTAGCGGTGAGCACAGATACGCAGTATTTT
- | TRBJ2-5 | 14 | TRBV13 | few | CASSPYREQETQYF | TGTGCCAGCAGCCCATACAGGGAACAAGAGACCCAGTACTTC
- | TRBJ2-5 | 11 | TRBV20-1 | - | CSASTLETQYF | TGCAGTGCTTCCACCCTAGAGACCCAGTACTTC
- | TRBJ1-6 | 14 | TRBV15 | - | CATSRDRGNSPLHF | TGTGCCACCAGCAGAGATCGTGGGAATTCACCCCTCCACTTT
- | TRBJ2-7 | 15 | TRBV6-2/TRBV6-3 | few | CASSQTPGTSYEQYF | TGTGCCAGCAGTCAAACGCCCGGGACGTCTTACGAGCAGTACTTC
- | TRBJ2-5 | 16 | TRBV7-9 | - | CASSSPNRGGPGTQYF | TGTGCCAGCAGCTCGCCGAATCGTGGAGGGCCAGGGACCCAGTACTTC
TRBD2 | TRBJ2-3 | 19 | TRBV7-8 | - | CTSSLAPISSGIATDTQYF | TGTACCAGCAGCTTAGCTCCTATATCTAGCGGGATAGCCACAGATACGCAGTATTTT
- | TRBJ1-2 | 17 | TRBV20-1 | - | CSARAGARGSSNYGYTF | TGCAGTGCTAGAGCGGGTGCCAGGGGTTCGTCTAACTATGGCTACACCTTC
TRBD2 | TRBJ2-2 | 18 | TRBV10-3 | few | CAISIRTSARQNTGELFF | TGTGCCATCAGTATCCGGACTAGCGCGCGCCAGAACACCGGGGAGCTGTTTTTT
- | TRBJ1-6 | 15 | TRBV28 | - | CASSAREANNSPLHF | TGTGCCAGCAGTGCCCGGGAGGCGAATAATTCACCCCTCCACTTT
TRBD1 | TRBJ1-1 | 12 | TRBV29-1 | - | CSVIQGGTEAFF | TGCAGCGTTATCCAGGGGGGGACTGAAGCTTTCTTT
TRBD2 | TRBJ2-1 | 18 | TRBV6-1 | - | CASTSGTSGFSSYNEQFF | TGTGCCAGCACCTCGGGGACTAGCGGATTCTCCTCCTACAATGAGCAGTTCTTC
TRBD2 | TRBJ2-5 | 14 | TRBV12-3/TRBV12-4 | few | CASSHGLGQETQYF | TGTGCCAGCAGTCATGGACTAGGCCAAGAGACCCAGTACTTC
- | TRBJ2-1 | 17 | TRBV4-3 | - | CASSQETRGARYNEQFF | TGCGCCAGCAGCCAAGAAACCCGGGGCGCCCGATACAATGAGCAGTTCTTC